What follows are 25 T cell receptor beta chains derived from one specimen sequenced in a study of cytomegalovirus exposure and HLA in healthy donors. 13 Jbeta primers and 60 Vbeta primers were used for the PCR. Assay: immunoSEQ multiplex PCR; the TCRdb copy retains only in-frame clones and omits some. The data include about 160,000 clones; the top ten clones carry under 2%. The sequencing input was PBMCs. The receptors shown here come from a woman in her 50s in good health and CMV-seronegative.

This chain uses TRBV29-1 with TRBJ2-5; 8 bases line up with TRBD1. From germline, CDR1 is SQVTM and CDR2 ANQGSEA. This CDR3 is built from 13 residues. V shed 5 bases and J 5 bases; nucleotides not matched to a gene: 7. DNA for the CDR3: TGCAGCGTTTCGGAGACAGGGGATGAGACCCAGTACTTC. Protein: CSVSETGDETQYF.

The J gene is TRBJ2-1, the V gene TRBV19; 7 nucleotides match TRBD2. CDR3 length equals 17 residues. The V gene's germline CDR1 is LNHDA and CDR2 SQIVND (reference sequence). V trimming: 5 bases; J trimming: 0 bases; junction bases outside the gene matches: 10. The CDR3 nucleotides are TGTGCCAGTAGTTCCTCCTCCGGGACTATCTCCTACAATGAGCAGTTCTTC. Its protein is CASSSSSGTISYNEQFF.

The V gene is TRBV6-5, the J gene TRBJ1-1, with 10 bases that match TRBD1. The CDR3 has 15 amino acids. V was pared by 5 bases and J by 2 bases, with 5 bases of the junction left unmatched. Per the germline V gene, CDR1 is MNHEY and CDR2 is SVGAGI. In DNA form, the CDR3 reads TGTGCCAGCAGTCGGACAGGGGGGGTTAACACTGAAGCTTTCTTT. Residues: CASSRTGGVNTEAFF.

The gene calls are TRBV7-6 and TRBJ2-1, with 9 positions matching TRBD2. This CDR3 has 18 amino acids. Looked up from germline, CDR1 is SGHVS and CDR2 is FNYEAQ. V shed 3 bases and J 1 base; nucleotides not matched to a gene: 10. DNA of the CDR3: TGTGCCAGCAGCTTCCCCCTAGCGGGGCAAGGATCCTACAATGAGCAGTTCTTC. Encoded protein: CASSFPLAGQGSYNEQFF.

The chain's CDR3 is CSVKGQGNQPQHF. The CDR3 DNA is TGCAGCGTCAAGGGACAGGGAAATCAGCCCCAGCATTTT. V and J are TRBV29-1 and TRBJ1-5, with TRBD1 identical over 9 bases. This CDR3 is built from 13 residues. The germline CDR1 and CDR2 sequences are SQVTM and ANQGSEA. V lost 6 bases, J lost 4 bases, and 4 bases stayed unmatched. The full variable domain, with the rest looked up from reference TRBV29-1 and TRBJ1-5, is SAVISQKPSRDICQRGTSLTIQCQVDSQVTMMFWYRQQPGQSLTLIATANQGSEATYESGFVIDKFPISRPNLTFSTLTVSNMSPEDSSIYLCSVKGQGNQPQHFGDGTRLSIL.

The genes are TRBV7-3 and TRBJ2-6, with D unclear. The CDR3 totals 15 residues. V was shortened by 5 bases and J by 0 bases, with 8 bases between the two germline ends. Germline V gene lookup returns CDR1 SGHTA and CDR2 FQGTGA. The CDR3 nucleotides read TGTGCCAGCAGCCCACAGCCCTCTGGGGCCAACGTCCTGACTTTC. It encodes CASSPQPSGANVLTF.

The chain has TRBV19 and TRBJ1-1; D remains ambiguous. V gave up 6 bases and J gave up 3 bases, with 14 bases separating them. Germline CDR1 LNHDA, CDR2 SQIVND (reference sequence). CDR3 length: 14 residues. CDR3 sequence reads: CASSPSAGYTEAFF. CDR3 nucleotide sequence: TGTGCCAGTAGCCCATCGGCGGGGTACACTGAAGCTTTCTTT.

The chain carries TRBV5-1 and TRBJ2-5; D may be TRBD1 (5 bases). The germline CDR1 and CDR2 sequences are SGHRS and YFSETQ. V lost 1 base and J 3 bases, leaving 7 bases between the germline ends. This CDR3 has 13 residues. For the CDR3, the DNA is TGCGCCAGCAGCTTGCGCAGGGAAGAGACCCAGTACTTC. Translation gives CASSLRREETQYF.

The CDR3 nucleotides are TGTGCCAGCAGCATGGACAGGGGAAGCACTGAAGCTTTCTTT. Translating it yields CASSMDRGSTEAFF. The chain carries TRBV7-9 and TRBJ1-1, with 9 bases that match TRBD1. Germline V gene lookup returns CDR1 SEHNR and CDR2 FQNEAQ (reference sequence). This CDR3 comprises 14 residues. The V and J ends lost 5 bases and 4 bases, in that order; junction bases with no gene match: 5.

The rearrangement joins TRBV13 to TRBJ1-2; 10 positions match TRBD1. V lost 4 bases to trimming and J lost 5 bases; unmatched junction nucleotides: 4. Germline V gives CDR1 PRHDT, CDR2 FYEKMQ (reference sequence). The CDR3 runs 14 residues. CDR3 nucleotide sequence: TGTGCCAGCAGCTCAGGACAGGGGGGTTATGGCTACACCTTC. Translating gives CASSSGQGGYGYTF.

J is TRBJ1-1 and V is TRBV6-5; unclear D gene. The CDR3 sequence is 14 residues long. V dropped 5 bases and J dropped 1 base, with 11 bases sitting between them. From germline, CDR1 is MNHEY and CDR2 SVGAGI. This chain's CDR3 is CASSNTEKNTEAFF. The CDR3 DNA reads TGTGCCAGCAGTAACACAGAGAAGAACACTGAAGCTTTCTTT.

This sequence joins TRBV5-4 and TRBJ2-1; 10 bases line up with TRBD1. The CDR3 has 14 residues. The germline V gene encodes CDR1 SGHNT and CDR2 YYREEE (reference sequence). J was trimmed by 6 bases and V by 3 bases; bases with no gene match: 3. The CDR3 DNA is TGTGCCAGCAGCTCGGGACAGGGGATCAATGAGCAGTTCTTC. This sequence encodes CASSSGQGINEQFF. The full variable domain, in which reference TRBV5-4 and TRBJ2-1 provide the parts outside the CDR3, is ETGVTQSPTHLIKTRGQQVTLRCSSQSGHNTVSWYQQALGQGPQFIFQYYREEENGRGNFPPRFSGLQFPNYSSELNVNALELDDSALYLCASSSGQGINEQFFGPGTRLTVL.

V and J are TRBV30 and TRBJ1-4; 11 bases are shared with TRBD1. The CDR3 is 11 amino acids. CDR1 and CDR2 (germline): GTSNPN, SVGIG (reference sequence). V lost 8 bases to trimming and J lost 7 bases; unmatched junction nucleotides: 0. CDR3 sequence reads: CAGTGGEKLFF. The CDR3 region has the DNA TGTGCCGGGACAGGGGGTGAAAAACTGTTTTTT.

CDR3 nucleotides: TGTGCCAGCAGTTACTCGTTTCGGGAGGATGGCTACACCTTC. It specifies CASSYSFREDGYTF. This chain uses TRBV6-5 with TRBJ1-2; D gene uncertain. This CDR3 comprises 14 residues. Per germline, CDR1 MNHEY and CDR2 SVGAGI. The ends were cut back, 0 bases at V and 6 bases at J, with 11 bases in the middle.

The chain couples TRBV28 to TRBJ1-2; 8 positions agree with TRBD1. Germline CDR1 reads MDHEN; CDR2 reads SYDVKM. The CDR3 is 14 amino acids. J gave up 0 bases and V 10 bases, and 7 bases lay outside the gene matches. The CDR3 reads CATLDRGSNYGYTF. Here the CDR3 DNA reads TGTGCCACCCTTGACAGGGGATCTAACTATGGCTACACCTTC.

The chain recombines TRBV11-2 with TRBJ2-7; 11 nucleotides line up with TRBD2. V lost 5 bases, J lost 0 bases, and 3 bases stayed unmatched. Looked up from germline, CDR1 is SGHAT and CDR2 is FQNNGV. CDR3 length equals 15 residues. In DNA form, the CDR3 reads TGTGCCAGCAGCCCTACTAGCGGGGGCTCCTACGAGCAGTACTTC. Protein product: CASSPTSGGSYEQYF.

The rearrangement joins TRBV7-2 to TRBJ2-1; no clear D. Per the germline V gene, CDR1 is SGHTA and CDR2 is FQGNSA. The CDR3 covers 15 residues. V was cut by 4 bases and J by 6 bases, with 16 bases left in between. CDR3 region: CASSSRRARSNEQFF. CDR3 DNA: TGTGCCAGCAGCTCCCGTAGAGCTCGGAGCAATGAGCAGTTCTTC.

The chain recombines TRBV18 with TRBJ2-1; the match to TRBD2 covers 9 bases. This CDR3 is 16 amino acids long. Germline values: CDR1 KGHSH, CDR2 LQKENI. Trimming at V came to 0 bases and at J to 1 base, leaving 1 base not matched to a gene. This CDR3 is CASSPPTSGSYNEQFF. Written as DNA, the CDR3 is TGTGCCAGCTCACCACCGACTAGCGGATCCTACAATGAGCAGTTCTTC.

The rearrangement joins TRBV27 to TRBJ2-3, with 8 bases lining up with TRBD1. CDR1 MNHEY and CDR2 SMNVEV come from the germline V gene (reference sequence). This CDR3 comprises 14 residues. After removal of 9 bases from V and 2 bases from J, the junction contained 7 bases not matched to a gene. CDR3 sequence reads: CARNGTGDTDTQYF. CDR3 DNA: TGTGCCAGAAACGGGACAGGAGACACAGATACGCAGTATTTT.

The chain's CDR3 is CASSLGSQGTQYF. The DNA of the CDR3 is TGTGCCAGCAGCCTAGGGTCCCAGGGGACCCAGTACTTC. This chain uses TRBV11-3 with TRBJ2-5; D might be TRBD1 (5 bases). Trimming shortened V by 5 bases and J by 7 bases, and 14 bases separated the two germline ends. The CDR3 is 13 amino acids. CDR1 and CDR2 from the germline V gene are SGHNT and YENEEA. Supplemented by reference TRBV11-3 and TRBJ2-5, the full variable domain reads EAGVVQSPRYKIIEKKQPVAFWCNPISGHNTLYWYLQNLGQGPELLIRYENEEAVDDSQLPKDRFSAERLKGVDSTLKIQPAELGDSAVYLCASSLGSQGTQYFGPGTRLLVL.

J is TRBJ1-4 and V is TRBV5-1; 12 nucleotides align to TRBD1. J was trimmed by 8 bases and V by 5 bases; bases with no gene match: 4. This CDR3 contains 14 residues. Per germline, CDR1 SGHRS and CDR2 YFSETQ. The CDR3 sequence: CASRPGTGGEKLFF. The CDR3 DNA is TGCGCCAGCAGACCCGGGACAGGGGGCGAAAAACTGTTTTTT. Drawing the rest from reference TRBV5-1 and TRBJ1-4, the complete variable domain is KAGVTQTPRYLIKTRGQQVTLSCSPISGHRSVSWYQQTPGQGLQFLFEYFSETQRNKGNFPGRFSGRQFSNSRSEMNVSTLELGDSALYLCASRPGTGGEKLFFGSGTQLSVL.

V gene TRBV6-6 combines with J gene TRBJ1-2; TRBD1 matches 9 bases. CDR1 MNHNY and CDR2 SVGAGI come from the germline V gene (reference sequence). With V trimmed by 6 bases and J by 4 bases, 12 bases remained unmatched. The CDR3 is made up of 16 amino acids. The CDR3 loop is CASSSPGTGPTYGYTF. The CDR3 nucleotides read TGTGCCAGCAGCAGCCCCGGGACAGGGCCTACCTATGGCTACACCTTC.

The chain combines TRBV6-6 with TRBJ2-7, with TRBD1 as a possible D gene (6 bases). Between the trimmed V and J ends, which lost 0 bases and 5 bases, there was a span of 11 bases. Per germline, CDR1 MNHNY and CDR2 SVGAGI (reference sequence). The CDR3 covers 14 residues. The CDR3 nucleotides read TGTGCCAGCAGTTACTCCCAGGGACAACACGAGCAGTACTTC. Amino acids: CASSYSQGQHEQYF.

The chain recombines TRBV7-2 with TRBJ1-1, with 7 bases lining up with TRBD1. The germline V gene encodes CDR1 SGHTA and CDR2 FQGNSA. The CDR3 sequence is 16 residues long. The ends lost 1 base at V and 0 bases at J; junction bases unmatched: 5. CDR3 in DNA: TGTGCCAGCAGCTTAGTAGTAGGGACAGTGAACACTGAAGCTTTCTTT. Protein product: CASSLVVGTVNTEAFF.

The rearrangement uses TRBV4-3 and TRBJ2-7; 13 positions match TRBD2. The germline V gene encodes CDR1 LGHNA and CDR2 YSLEER. The length of the CDR3 is 17 residues. V shed 3 bases, J shed 3 bases, and the junction held 8 bases outside the gene matches. The chain's CDR3 is CASSHRTSGSSVYEQYF. The CDR3 nucleotides are TGCGCCAGCAGCCACCGGACTAGCGGGAGTTCGGTCTACGAGCAGTACTTC.